This T cell receptor beta chain was recorded in a study of T-cell reconstitution after alpha-beta-depleted transplantation in children (dated by TCRdb to 2016 to 2018). With regard to the full study: Using TCR repertoire profiling, the study followed T-cell immune reconstitution in a quantitative way in children after TCRalphabeta/CD19-depleted allogeneic hematopoietic cell transplantation. What the authors observed across the whole study: The apparently early alphabetaT-cell count recovery about two months after transplant was reportedly dependent on only several hundred rapidly expanded clones derived from non-depleted graft cells. Hyperexpanded clone frequencies declined over subsequent months; after one year, T-cell counts and TCRbeta diversity were mostly attributed to newly produced T cells. In some patients, the high TCRbeta diversity seen at day 60 was put down to recipient T cells and intrathymic progenitors that had survived conditioning.

The meaning of the sample's treatment or condition label: allogeneic hematopoietic cell transplantation with graft depleted of TCRalphabeta T cells and CD19 B cells. The transplant recipients were children given TCRalphabeta/CD19-depleted allogeneic hematopoietic cell grafts. In this sample, this clonotype turned up a few times. There is no known antigen for this receptor. No quality values exist for individual bases; no much larger clone is one base distant. Clipping removes 5 bases from V and 10 bases from J, with 9 as the unmatched junction base count. As encoded in the germline V gene, CDR1 is MNHEY while CDR2 is SVGEGT. The CDR3 measures 15 amino acids from cysteine to phenylalanine. Just the 45-base CDR3 DNA is kept, in frame starting at base 1. The library came from PCR. The sequencer listed for this sample is Illumina HiSeq 2500. To normalize quantification of the TCRbeta repertoire, the TCR libraries were built with molecular barcoding that relied on unique molecular identifiers. TCRdb reanalyzed the raw reads on its own, using fastp at Q25 for trimming and MiXCR for clone calling, and kept in-frame beta chains. A single entry per CDR3 protein holds the most common genes and DNA from its merged rows. Within this sample are fewer than 750,000 distinct CDR3 sequences, with roughly 30% of them counted one time only. Jointly, the top ten make up 36% of the sample.

The sequencing here drew on PBMCs, taken before TCRalphabeta/CD19-depleted stem cell transplant. The sequence links TRBV6-2 or TRBV6-3 to TRBJ2-3, with TRBD2 matching 13 junction bases. This clonotype was obtained from a boy younger than two with Wiskott-Aldrich syndrome, due to receive a stem cell transplant. CDR3 protein: CASSRAGTSGMSQYF. The DNA sequence is as follows: TGTGCCAGCAGTCGCGCCGGGACTAGCGGGATGTCGCAGTATTTT.